A selection of T cell receptor beta chains follows, all from one sample in a study of T-cell reconstitution after alpha-beta-depleted transplantation in children. A single record per CDR3 protein comes from TCRdb applying MiXCR to the PCR reads. The sample comprises about 190,000 distinct CDR3 sequences, roughly 11% of which are singletons, and roughly an eighth rests with the top ten. Here the sequenced sample was PBMCs, taken before TCRalphabeta/CD19-depleted stem cell transplant. All receptors come from a boy younger than 10 with acute myeloid leukemia, due to receive a stem cell transplant. Both conserved end residues are part of each CDR3. Fields, in order: clone size, J gene, V gene, D gene, CDR3 DNA, CDR3 protein. A D gene is named only where the DNA matches it firmly. Part of the rows lack a size; the others show once, few, many or a class for expanded clones.

abundance: -; j_gene: TRBJ2-5; v_gene: TRBV20-1; d_gene: TRBD2; CDR3nt: TGCAGCTTCTGGGGGTCGGGGGGAGAGACCCAGTACTTC; CDR3aa: CSFWGSGGETQYF
abundance: many; j_gene: TRBJ1-2; v_gene: TRBV12-3/TRBV12-4; d_gene: TRBD1; CDR3nt: TGTGCCAGCAGTTTTCCAGGGGGCGGCTACACCTTC; CDR3aa: CASSFPGGGYTF
abundance: many; j_gene: TRBJ2-7; v_gene: TRBV29-1; d_gene: TRBD2; CDR3nt: TGCAGCGTTGGCGGGACTAGCGGGACGTACGAGCAGTACTTC; CDR3aa: CSVGGTSGTYEQYF
abundance: few; j_gene: TRBJ1-6; v_gene: TRBV4-1; d_gene: -; CDR3nt: TGCGCCAGCAGCCCCCTAATTAGTACAGGAGCTAATTCACCCCTCCACTTT; CDR3aa: CASSPLISTGANSPLHF
abundance: many; j_gene: TRBJ2-5; v_gene: TRBV6-5; d_gene: -; CDR3nt: TGTGCCAGCAGTTACTCGATCGGACAACGGGAGACCCAGTACTTC; CDR3aa: CASSYSIGQRETQYF
abundance: few; j_gene: TRBJ1-2; v_gene: TRBV20-1; d_gene: TRBD1; CDR3nt: TGCAGTGGGACAGGGGACTATGGCTACACCTTC; CDR3aa: CSGTGDYGYTF
abundance: many; j_gene: TRBJ1-5; v_gene: TRBV20-1; d_gene: -; CDR3nt: TGCAGTGCTAGGCAGGGTGTCCGGGGCAATCAGCCCCAGCATTTT; CDR3aa: CSARQGVRGNQPQHF
abundance: many; j_gene: TRBJ2-1; v_gene: TRBV11-1; d_gene: -; CDR3nt: TGTGCCAGCAGCTCCTTTGGCGGGCGCTCCTACAATGAGCAGTTCTTC; CDR3aa: CASSSFGGRSYNEQFF
abundance: many; j_gene: TRBJ2-1; v_gene: TRBV3-1; d_gene: TRBD2; CDR3nt: TGTGCCAGCAGCCATGTCGAAGCGGGGGCCTACAATGAGCAGTTCTTC; CDR3aa: CASSHVEAGAYNEQFF
abundance: many; j_gene: TRBJ2-7; v_gene: TRBV7-9; d_gene: -; CDR3nt: TGTGCCAGCAGCTTAGCCAACTCCTACGAGCAGTACTTC; CDR3aa: CASSLANSYEQYF
abundance: many; j_gene: TRBJ2-1; v_gene: TRBV3-1; d_gene: TRBD2; CDR3nt: TGTGCCAGCAGCCCCGGGACTAGGTCTCGGAATGAGCAGTTCTTC; CDR3aa: CASSPGTRSRNEQFF
abundance: many; j_gene: TRBJ2-4; v_gene: TRBV7-8; d_gene: TRBD2; CDR3nt: TGTGCCAGCAGCTTAGGTGGGGTAGCGGGGACCAAAAACATTCAGTACTTC; CDR3aa: CASSLGGVAGTKNIQYF
abundance: many; j_gene: TRBJ2-6; v_gene: TRBV12-3/TRBV12-4; d_gene: TRBD2; CDR3nt: TGTGCCAGCAGTTATCTAGCGGGGGTCGCTGGGGCCAACGTCCTGACTTTC; CDR3aa: CASSYLAGVAGANVLTF
abundance: many; j_gene: TRBJ2-5; v_gene: TRBV12-3/TRBV12-4; d_gene: TRBD1; CDR3nt: TGTGCCAGCAGTTCTGGCGGGACAGGGGGCTGGGAGACCCAGTACTTC; CDR3aa: CASSSGGTGGWETQYF
abundance: many; j_gene: TRBJ2-1; v_gene: TRBV20-1; d_gene: TRBD2; CDR3nt: TGCAGTGCTTTCAGCGGGGTCTCCTACAATGAGCAGTTCTTC; CDR3aa: CSAFSGVSYNEQFF
abundance: -; j_gene: TRBJ1-5; v_gene: TRBV6-1; d_gene: -; CDR3nt: TGTGCCAGCAGTGAATGGCCGGGACGGTCAAGCAATCAGCCCCAGCATTTT; CDR3aa: CASSEWPGRSSNQPQHF
abundance: many; j_gene: TRBJ1-2; v_gene: TRBV5-1; d_gene: -; CDR3nt: TGCGCCAGCAGCTTAGTCGGGGCAGGGGTCGGCTACACCTTC; CDR3aa: CASSLVGAGVGYTF
abundance: many; j_gene: TRBJ2-1; v_gene: TRBV10-2; d_gene: -; CDR3nt: TGCGCCAGCAGTGCGGCAGGGTACAATGAGCAGTTCTTC; CDR3aa: CASSAAGYNEQFF
abundance: many; j_gene: TRBJ2-7; v_gene: TRBV7-2; d_gene: TRBD2; CDR3nt: TGTGCCAGCAGCTTAGGCTCCTTTCTGACTAGCGGGAGGACCTACGAGCAGTACTTC; CDR3aa: CASSLGSFLTSGRTYEQYF
abundance: many; j_gene: TRBJ1-6; v_gene: TRBV20-1; d_gene: -; CDR3nt: TGCAGTGCTGATTTAGACAGGTCTAATTCACCCCTCCACTTT; CDR3aa: CSADLDRSNSPLHF
abundance: many; j_gene: TRBJ2-5; v_gene: TRBV9; d_gene: TRBD1; CDR3nt: TGTGCCAGCAGCGCGGGGGCACAGGGGGCTAAAGGGACCCAGTACTTC; CDR3aa: CASSAGAQGAKGTQYF
abundance: many; j_gene: TRBJ2-1; v_gene: TRBV15; d_gene: -; CDR3nt: TGTGCCACCAGCAGGGAAAGGGGGGCTGATGAGCAGTTCTTC; CDR3aa: CATSRERGADEQFF
abundance: many; j_gene: TRBJ1-2; v_gene: TRBV5-6; d_gene: -; CDR3nt: TGTGCCAGCAGCTTTATATCTACTAACTATGGCTACACCTTC; CDR3aa: CASSFISTNYGYTF
abundance: many; j_gene: TRBJ1-1; v_gene: TRBV19; d_gene: -; CDR3nt: TGTGCCAGTAGTATTACCGCCTCGAACACTGAAGCTTTCTTT; CDR3aa: CASSITASNTEAFF
abundance: many; j_gene: TRBJ2-1; v_gene: TRBV20-1; d_gene: -; CDR3nt: TGCAGTGCCCAGGAAGAAGGGATCATAGGGAATGAGCAGTTCTTC; CDR3aa: CSAQEEGIIGNEQFF
abundance: -; j_gene: TRBJ2-7; v_gene: TRBV19; d_gene: -; CDR3nt: TGTGCCAGTAAGCCGCACGGCTCCTACGAGCAGTACTTC; CDR3aa: CASKPHGSYEQYF
abundance: many; j_gene: TRBJ1-5; v_gene: TRBV2; d_gene: -; CDR3nt: TGTGCCAGCAGCGCACGGGGGAATCAGCCCCAGCATTTT; CDR3aa: CASSARGNQPQHF
abundance: many; j_gene: TRBJ2-3; v_gene: TRBV7-2; d_gene: -; CDR3nt: TGTGCCAGCAGTTTTGGTGGGCCGCCAGATACGCAGTATTTT; CDR3aa: CASSFGGPPDTQYF
abundance: many; j_gene: TRBJ2-7; v_gene: TRBV12-3/TRBV12-4; d_gene: -; CDR3nt: TGTGCCAGCAGTTTATTGGGCGGGAAGAATTCCTACGAGCAGTACTTC; CDR3aa: CASSLLGGKNSYEQYF
abundance: many; j_gene: TRBJ1-1; v_gene: TRBV5-6; d_gene: -; CDR3nt: TGTGCCAGCAGCTTTCCTATCGCAGGTAAAAAGGGGCCCACTGAAGCTTTCTTT; CDR3aa: CASSFPIAGKKGPTEAFF
abundance: many; j_gene: TRBJ2-1; v_gene: TRBV12-3/TRBV12-4; d_gene: -; CDR3nt: TGTGCCAGCAGTTTCTCATTCAGTGACAATGAGCAGTTCTTC; CDR3aa: CASSFSFSDNEQFF
abundance: -; j_gene: TRBJ1-1; v_gene: TRBV12-3/TRBV12-4; d_gene: TRBD1; CDR3nt: TGTGCCAGCACCCTGGACAGGGCGTACACTGAAGCTTTCTTT; CDR3aa: CASTLDRAYTEAFF
abundance: many; j_gene: TRBJ2-3; v_gene: TRBV20-1; d_gene: -; CDR3nt: TGCAGTGCTAAACCGGGACTGGGGATAGGGAGCGCAGGGGACGCAGATACGCAGTATTTT; CDR3aa: CSAKPGLGIGSAGDADTQYF
abundance: many; j_gene: TRBJ1-2; v_gene: TRBV20-1; d_gene: -; CDR3nt: TGCAGTGCTAGGATCCCCAGGGCATCTAACTATGGCTACACCTTC; CDR3aa: CSARIPRASNYGYTF
abundance: many; j_gene: TRBJ1-2; v_gene: TRBV6-5; d_gene: -; CDR3nt: TGTGCCAGCAGTTACGGCGGGGGTTCGCCTGGCTACACCTTC; CDR3aa: CASSYGGGSPGYTF
abundance: many; j_gene: TRBJ1-2; v_gene: TRBV27; d_gene: -; CDR3nt: TGTGCCAGCGGCCTGAAAGGCGGAGAGAACTATGGCTACACCTTC; CDR3aa: CASGLKGGENYGYTF
abundance: few; j_gene: TRBJ1-1; v_gene: TRBV2; d_gene: TRBD1; CDR3nt: TGTGCCAGCACCGAACCGACAGGGAGGGCTGAAGCTTTCTTT; CDR3aa: CASTEPTGRAEAFF
abundance: -; j_gene: TRBJ1-2; v_gene: TRBV5-6; d_gene: -; CDR3nt: TGTGCCAGCAGCTTGGAAAGGGACGAGGACTATGGCTACACCTTC; CDR3aa: CASSLERDEDYGYTF
abundance: -; j_gene: TRBJ1-1; v_gene: TRBV5-1; d_gene: -; CDR3nt: TGCGCCAGCAGCTTCGTCCGAGCGGGCACTGAAGCTTTCTTT; CDR3aa: CASSFVRAGTEAFF
abundance: many; j_gene: TRBJ1-2; v_gene: TRBV11-1; d_gene: -; CDR3nt: TGTGCCAGCAGCCCGTCCGGGGAATATGGCTACACCTTC; CDR3aa: CASSPSGEYGYTF
abundance: many; j_gene: TRBJ2-6; v_gene: TRBV12-3/TRBV12-4; d_gene: -; CDR3nt: TGTGCCAGCAGTTTGGTTGTTTGGTCTGGGGCCAACGTCCTGACTTTC; CDR3aa: CASSLVVWSGANVLTF
abundance: many; j_gene: TRBJ2-1; v_gene: TRBV12-3/TRBV12-4; d_gene: TRBD2; CDR3nt: TGTGCCAGCAGGGGGACTAGCGGGAATGAGCAGTTCTTC; CDR3aa: CASRGTSGNEQFF
abundance: -; j_gene: TRBJ2-1; v_gene: TRBV7-8; d_gene: TRBD2; CDR3nt: TGTGCCAGCAGCCCTCTAGCGGGTACCAATGAGCAGTTCTTC; CDR3aa: CASSPLAGTNEQFF
abundance: many; j_gene: TRBJ2-5; v_gene: TRBV3-1; d_gene: -; CDR3nt: TGTGCCAGCAGCCAAGGGACAACCGATATTCCCCAGTACTTC; CDR3aa: CASSQGTTDIPQYF
abundance: many; j_gene: TRBJ2-1; v_gene: TRBV7-8; d_gene: -; CDR3nt: TGTGCCAGCAGCTACGTGAGGTACAATGAGCAGTTCTTC; CDR3aa: CASSYVRYNEQFF
abundance: many; j_gene: TRBJ2-1; v_gene: TRBV11-2; d_gene: -; CDR3nt: TGTGCCAGCAGCTTAAGTGGTGCGGTTCGGAACAATGAGCAGTTCTTC; CDR3aa: CASSLSGAVRNNEQFF
abundance: many; j_gene: TRBJ2-3; v_gene: TRBV20-1; d_gene: TRBD2; CDR3nt: TGCAGTGCTACCCGACTAGCGGGGGGCACAGATACGCAGTATTTT; CDR3aa: CSATRLAGGTDTQYF
abundance: many; j_gene: TRBJ2-4; v_gene: TRBV12-3/TRBV12-4; d_gene: -; CDR3nt: TGTGCCAGCAGCCCGGGGTCGTCAAACATTCAGTACTTC; CDR3aa: CASSPGSSNIQYF
abundance: many; j_gene: TRBJ2-7; v_gene: TRBV11-2; d_gene: -; CDR3nt: TGTGCCAGCAGCCCCCCAGGGGGGGGCGAAGACGAGCAGTACTTC; CDR3aa: CASSPPGGGEDEQYF
abundance: many; j_gene: TRBJ2-1; v_gene: TRBV13; d_gene: -; CDR3nt: TGTGCCAGCAGCTTAAGCCGGGACCTATACAATGAGCAGTTCTTC; CDR3aa: CASSLSRDLYNEQFF
abundance: many; j_gene: TRBJ2-1; v_gene: TRBV20-1; d_gene: TRBD2; CDR3nt: TGCAGTGCTAGGTGGCGGGCCCCTAGCGGGATGGTGAATGAGCAGTTCTTC; CDR3aa: CSARWRAPSGMVNEQFF
abundance: -; j_gene: TRBJ2-6; v_gene: TRBV14; d_gene: -; CDR3nt: TGTGCCAGCAGCCCCTTTCGATCTGGGGCCAACGTCCTGACTTTC; CDR3aa: CASSPFRSGANVLTF
abundance: -; j_gene: TRBJ1-2; v_gene: TRBV12-3/TRBV12-4; d_gene: TRBD1; CDR3nt: TGTGCCAGCAGCCCGGGACAGGGACATGGCTACACCTTC; CDR3aa: CASSPGQGHGYTF
abundance: many; j_gene: TRBJ1-2; v_gene: TRBV19; d_gene: TRBD1; CDR3nt: TGTGCCAGTAGTAGGGACAGAGTTAACTATGGCTACACCTTC; CDR3aa: CASSRDRVNYGYTF
abundance: many; j_gene: TRBJ2-1; v_gene: TRBV20-1; d_gene: -; CDR3nt: TGCAGTGCTGAGAAGCGGGTCTCCTACAATGAGCAGTTCTTC; CDR3aa: CSAEKRVSYNEQFF